A single sample is the source of the 20 T cell receptor beta chains below, sequenced in a study of T cell clonality in common variable immunodeficiency. Sequencing used immunoSEQ multiplex PCR; TCRdb keeps in-frame clones, though not all of them. The sample offers some 64,000 clones and no singletons, the top ten holding around 1.7%. The sequencing input was peripheral blood mononuclear cells. The receptors come from a person between 18 and 75 years old in good health.

The sample holds many counts of this clone. The read gets to within 3 residues of the CDR3 end, and the germline J gene fills in the rest. The rearrangement links TRBV19 to TRBJ2-2, with D unclear. The CDR3 has 13 residues. CDR1 is LNHDA, CDR2 SQIVND, per germline (reference sequence). CDR3 DNA (partial): TGTGCCAGTAGTATCGTTACTCCTCGAGAG. It codes for CASSIVTPRE. The complete CDR3 reads CASSIVTPRELFF. The whole variable domain, remainder taken from reference TRBV19 and TRBJ2-2, is DGGITQSPKYLFRKEGQNVTLSCEQNLNHDAMYWYRQDPGQGLRLIYYSQIVNDFQKGDIAEGYSVSREKKESFPLTVTSAQKNPTAFYLCASSIVTPRELFFGEGSRLTVL.

This clone turned up a few times. The junction differs from germline at one of its ends, possibly a read error. The CDR3 end lies 3 residues beyond the end of the read and is filled in from the germline J gene. The chain is built from TRBV2 and TRBJ2-1; D is perhaps TRBD2 (5 bases). Germline V gene data show CDR1 as SNHLY and CDR2 as FYNNEI. This CDR3 spans 14 amino acids. CDR3 residues: CTSSPGSVYNEQFF. The DNA read from the CDR3 is TGTACCAGCAGCCCGGGGAGCGTTTACAATGAG. Together with reference TRBV2 and TRBJ2-1, the CDR3 gives the full variable domain: EPEVTQTPSHQVTQMGQEVILRCVPISNHLYFYWYRQILGQKVEFLVSFYNNEISEKSEIFDDQFSVERPDGSNFTLKIRSTKLEDSAMYFCTSSPGSVYNEQFFGPGTRLTVL.

This clone was detected many times. The part of the CDR3 DNA that was read is TGTGCCAGCAGTGAAGCGGGGGGACAGGGGATCAATCAGCCC. It encodes CASSEAGGQGINQP. The complete CDR3 reads CASSEAGGQGINQPQHF. The V call is TRBV6-1, the J call TRBJ1-5, with 10 positions matching TRBD1. The CDR3 end lies 3 residues beyond the end of the read and is filled in from the germline J gene. Germline CDR1 MNHNS, CDR2 SASEGT. V dropped 0 bases and J dropped 3; count of bases not matched to a gene: 5. The CDR3 covers 17 residues.

This clone came up many times. The DNA ends 3 residues before the CDR3 does, and the rest of the CDR3 is filled in from the germline J gene. The chain uses TRBV19 and TRBJ2-1; no clear D gene. This CDR3 has 17 residues. From germline, CDR1 is LNHDA and CDR2 SQIVND (reference sequence). V lost 1 base and J 0 bases, leaving 13 bases between the germline ends. The chain's CDR3 is CASSIVRTKSSYNEQFF. The DNA read from the CDR3 is TGTGCCAGTAGTATAGTTCGCACTAAAAGCTCCTACAATGAG. The complete variable domain, with remaining parts taken from reference TRBV19 and TRBJ2-1, reads DGGITQSPKYLFRKEGQNVTLSCEQNLNHDAMYWYRQDPGQGLRLIYYSQIVNDFQKGDIAEGYSVSREKKESFPLTVTSAQKNPTAFYLCASSIVRTKSSYNEQFFGPGTRLTVL.

This clone appeared many times. The read ends 3 residues early relative to the CDR3; the germline J gene fills the gap. The J gene is TRBJ1-6, the V gene TRBV12-3 or TRBV12-4; unclear D gene. The V gene lost 3 bases and the J gene lost 5 bases, with 8 bases spanning the gap. The CDR3 is made up of 14 amino acids. CDR3 DNA, as far as it was read: TGTGCCAGCAGTTTTGGTCCTAATAATTCACCC. Translated: CASSFGPNNSP. The CDR3 in its entirety is CASSFGPNNSPLHF.

Many counts were recorded for this clone. Read data end 3 residues before the CDR3 end; the end is taken from the germline J gene. This chain uses TRBV30 with TRBJ1-1; D perhaps matches TRBD1 (5 bases). Per the germline V gene, CDR1 is GTSNPN and CDR2 is SVGIG (reference sequence). This CDR3 has 14 residues. With 4 bases removed from V and 3 bases from J, the gap between germline ends came to 15 bases. The covered CDR3 bases are TGTGCCTGGAACTTCGGCAGGGCGGACACTGAA. It yields the protein CAWNFGRADTE. The CDR3 in its entirety is CAWNFGRADTEAFF.

This clone occurred many times. The read falls 3 residues short of the CDR3 end, and the missing part is taken from the germline J gene. This chain connects TRBV7-3 to TRBJ2-3; D unresolved. Trimming took 1 base from V and 2 from J, leaving 7 bases between them. This CDR3 has 14 residues. Germline CDR1 and CDR2: SGHTA and FQGTGA. CDR3 sequence: CASSLSSHTDTQYF. The covered CDR3 bases are TGTGCCAGCAGCTTAAGTTCACACACAGATACG.

This clone appeared a few times. The read ends 3 residues before the CDR3 terminus; that terminus is restored from the germline J gene. The J gene is TRBJ2-3, the V gene TRBV7-8; TRBD1 matches 8 bases. This CDR3 has 15 amino acids. The V and J ends lost 5 bases and 4 bases, in that order; junction bases with no gene match: 8. CDR1 is SGHVS and CDR2 is FQNEAQ in the germline V gene. Partial CDR3 DNA: TGTGCCAGCAGCCGCAGACAGGGGCCCGCAGATACG. Its translation is CASSRRQGPADT. The whole CDR3 sequence is CASSRRQGPADTQYF.

This clone was counted at least ten times. The CDR3 protein is CASSWTGNGYTF. CDR3 bases read: TGTGCCAGCAGCTGGACAGGGAATGGC. This chain joins TRBV13 and TRBJ1-2; 8 nucleotides match TRBD1. The read falls 3 residues short of the CDR3 end, and the missing part is taken from the germline J gene. The CDR3 spans 12 residues. Germline lookup yields CDR1 PRHDT and CDR2 FYEKMQ (reference sequence). After removal of 4 bases from V and 6 bases from J, the junction contained 1 base not matched to a gene.

The sample holds many counts of this clone. The read halts 3 residues ahead of the CDR3 end, with the missing end drawn from the germline J gene. The chain recombines TRBV7-6 with TRBJ1-2; 10 bases match TRBD1. CDR3 size: 14 residues. The V segment lost 5 bases and the J segment 4 bases; nucleotides outside the gene matches: 4. In germline, CDR1 is SGHVS, CDR2 FNYEAQ. CDR3: CASSRDRGGYGYTF. Incomplete CDR3 DNA: TGTGCCAGCAGCCGGGACAGGGGCGGCTATGGC.

This clone was observed many times. The read falls 3 residues short of the CDR3 end, and the missing part is taken from the germline J gene. The V gene is TRBV5-1, the J gene TRBJ2-6; TRBD1 might be the D (5 bases). The CDR3 length is 15 residues. The V gene lost 5 bases and the J gene lost 0 bases, with 9 bases spanning the gap. Germline V gene data show CDR1 as SGHRS and CDR2 as YFSETQ. Incomplete CDR3 DNA: TGCGCCAGCAGACCTACAGGCTCTGGGGCCAACGTC. It is translated as CASRPTGSGANV. The whole CDR3 protein reads CASRPTGSGANVLTF.

This clone appeared many times. One junction end does not reproduce the germline sequence, and a read error may be involved. The read terminates 3 residues ahead of where the CDR3 ends, so the germline J gene completes it. This chain connects TRBV7-7 to TRBJ2-3; TRBD1 is a possible D gene (6 bases). The CDR3 totals 13 residues. CDR1 is SSHAT, CDR2 FNYEAQ, per germline (reference sequence). CDR3 sequence: CASSLAQGDTQYF. The part of the CDR3 DNA that was read is TGTGCTAGCAGCTTAGCGCAGGGGGATACG.

Ten or more counts support this clone. The read finishes 3 residues shy of the CDR3 end, and the germline J gene is used to complete it. This rearrangement joins TRBV7-2 to TRBJ2-7, with 9 positions matching TRBD2. V lost 2 bases, J lost 4 bases, and 6 bases stayed unmatched. This CDR3 contains 15 residues. Looked up from germline, CDR1 is SGHTA and CDR2 is FQGNSA. The CDR3 spells CASSLWASGTYEQYF. The covered CDR3 bases are TGTGCCAGCAGCTTATGGGCTAGCGGGACTTACGAG.

This clone was seen repeatedly, ten times or more. The CDR3 DNA, read in part, is TGTGCCATCAGACCCAGGACTAGCCCGGATACG. This codes for CAIRPRTSPDT. The full-length CDR3 reads as CAIRPRTSPDTQYF. The rearrangement joins TRBV10-3 to TRBJ2-3; TRBD2 matches 8 bases. The read comes to an end 3 residues before the CDR3 does, leaving the germline J gene to fill in the end. Germline V CDR1 and CDR2: ENHRY, SYGVKD. The CDR3 extends over 14 amino acids. V lost 6 bases to trimming and J lost 6 bases; unmatched junction nucleotides: 8.

This clone occurred many times. From the germline J gene comes the end of the CDR3, since the read stops 3 residues before it. The chain employs TRBV5-4 and TRBJ2-7, with TRBD2 as a possible D gene (5 bases). The V end lost 4 bases, the J end lost 4 bases, and 12 bases lay between the germline ends. The length of the CDR3 is 13 residues. In germline, CDR1 is SGHNT, CDR2 YYREEE (reference sequence). The CDR3 is CASSQGLHYEQYF. The CDR3 DNA, read in part, is TGTGCCAGCAGCCAAGGACTTCATTACGAG.

This clone occurred many times. The CDR3 goes on 3 residues after the read ends, and that part is filled in from the germline J gene. V is TRBV20-1 and J is TRBJ2-1, with 11 bases lining up with TRBD2. V shed 6 bases, J shed 4 bases, and the junction held 8 bases outside the gene matches. Germline CDR1 is DFQATT and CDR2 is SNEGSKA (reference sequence). The CDR3 has 15 residues. The DNA read from the CDR3 is TGCAGTGCCCAGTTGGTAGCGGGGGGGTACAATGAG. Protein sequence: CSAQLVAGGYNE. The whole CDR3 protein is CSAQLVAGGYNEQFF.

This clone was recorded at least ten times. The CDR3 extends 3 residues past the end of the read, so its final part is completed from the germline J gene. The chain couples TRBV24-1 to TRBJ2-2, with D hard to call. CDR1 and CDR2 from the germline V gene are KGHDR and SFDVKD. The length of the CDR3 is 12 residues. V gave up 5 bases and J gave up 7 bases, with 7 bases separating them. CDR3 in amino acids: CATSVSRGELFF. The sequenced part of the CDR3 DNA is TGTGCCACCAGTGTCTCCCGCGGGGAG.

This clone was observed many times. The read halts 3 residues ahead of the CDR3 end, with the missing end drawn from the germline J gene. The V and J genes are TRBV5-1 and TRBJ1-5; 7 bases are shared with TRBD1. The CDR3 is 15 amino acids. Trimming cost V 0 bases and J 4 bases; bases outside gene matches: 4. CDR1 SGHRS and CDR2 YFSETQ come from the germline V gene. CDR3 sequence: CASSLDRGSNQPQHF. The sequenced CDR3 bases are TGCGCCAGCAGCTTGGACAGGGGTTCTAATCAGCCC.

This clone has at least ten counts. The CDR3 end falls 3 residues outside the read, so it is completed with the germline J gene. Distinct nucleotide sequences in the sample also encode this CDR3. The chain has TRBV29-1 and TRBJ2-1; TRBD1 matches at 10 bases. This CDR3 spans 14 amino acids. Germline V CDR1 and CDR2: SQVTM, ANQGSEA. V gave up 5 bases and J gave up 2 bases; unmatched junction bases: 3. This chain's CDR3 is CSVLGQGAYNEQFF. The CDR3 bases that were read are TGCAGCGTTTTAGGACAGGGGGCCTACAATGAG.

This clone occurred many times. Sequencing ends 3 residues short of the CDR3 end; the germline J gene provides the rest. The chain carries TRBV13 and TRBJ2-4, with TRBD2 matching over 12 bases. The CDR3 extends over 18 amino acids. Germline loops: CDR1 PRHDT, CDR2 FYEKMQ (reference sequence). The trim removed 6 bases at V and 3 bases at J, leaving 12 bases unmatched. CDR3 bases read: TGTGCCAGCAGTCATTATGGACTAGCGGGAACGGGCAAAAACATT. Amino acids: CASSHYGLAGTGKNI. The complete CDR3 reads CASSHYGLAGTGKNIQYF.